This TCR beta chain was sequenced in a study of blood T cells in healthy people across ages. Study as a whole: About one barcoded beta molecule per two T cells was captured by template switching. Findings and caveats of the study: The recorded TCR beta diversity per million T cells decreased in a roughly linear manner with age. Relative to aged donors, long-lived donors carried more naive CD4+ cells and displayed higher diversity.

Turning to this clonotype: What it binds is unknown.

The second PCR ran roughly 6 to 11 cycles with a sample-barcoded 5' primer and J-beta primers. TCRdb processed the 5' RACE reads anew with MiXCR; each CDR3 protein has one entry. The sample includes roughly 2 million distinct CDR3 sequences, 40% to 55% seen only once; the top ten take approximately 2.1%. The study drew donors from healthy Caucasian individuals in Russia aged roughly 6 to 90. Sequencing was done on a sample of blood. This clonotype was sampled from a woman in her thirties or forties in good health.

The CDR3 loop reads CASSSLRGGRNQPQHF. CDR3 DNA: TGTGCCAGCAGTTCCCTTAGGGGGGGTAGGAATCAGCCCCAGCATTTT. The rearrangement links TRBV6-5 to TRBJ1-5; D perhaps matches TRBD1 (6 bases). The germline CDR1 and CDR2 sequences are MNHEY and SVGAGI. Trimming shortened V by 4 bases and J by 4 bases, and 17 bases separated the two germline ends. This CDR3 comprises 16 residues.